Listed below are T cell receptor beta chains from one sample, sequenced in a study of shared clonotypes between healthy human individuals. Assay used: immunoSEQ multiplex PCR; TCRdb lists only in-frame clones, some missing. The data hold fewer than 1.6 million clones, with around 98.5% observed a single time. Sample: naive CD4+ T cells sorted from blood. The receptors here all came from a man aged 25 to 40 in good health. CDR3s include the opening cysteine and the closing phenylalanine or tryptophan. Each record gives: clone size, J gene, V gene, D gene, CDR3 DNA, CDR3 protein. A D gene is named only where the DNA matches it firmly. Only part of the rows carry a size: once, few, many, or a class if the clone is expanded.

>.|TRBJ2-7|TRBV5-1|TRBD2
TGCGCCAGCAGCGGGGAGGGCTCCTACGAGCAGTACTTC
CASSGEGSYEQYF
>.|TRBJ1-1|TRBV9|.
TGTGCCAGCAGCGTAGAACGGAGTCTGAACACTGAAGCTTTCTTT
CASSVERSLNTEAFF
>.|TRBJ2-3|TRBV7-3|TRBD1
TGTGCCAGCAGCCTCCCGAAGGCAGGGGGCCGATCTAGCACAGATACGCAGTATTTT
CASSLPKAGGRSSTDTQYF
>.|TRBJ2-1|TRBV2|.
TGTGCCAGCAGTGACCAGATTTCTGACAATGAGCAGTTCTTC
CASSDQISDNEQFF
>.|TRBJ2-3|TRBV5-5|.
TGTGCCAGCAGCTTAGGTGGGCCGGGGCCCACAGATACGCAGTATTTT
CASSLGGPGPTDTQYF
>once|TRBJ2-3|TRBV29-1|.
TGCAGCGTTGAAAATCCCCTCGCGGGAAGCACAGATACGCAGTATTTT
CSVENPLAGSTDTQYF
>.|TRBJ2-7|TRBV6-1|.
TGTGCCAGCAGTGAACTCCTACAGGGTTACGGCGAGCAGTACTTC
CASSELLQGYGEQYF
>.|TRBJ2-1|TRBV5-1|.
TGCGCCAGCAGCCTATTATACAATGAGCAGTTCTTC
CASSLLYNEQFF
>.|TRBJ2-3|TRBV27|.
TGTGCCAGCAGTGCCTGGGGCTTCGGGGGGCAGTATTTT
CASSAWGFGGQYF
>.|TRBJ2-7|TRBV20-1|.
TGCAGTGCTGGGACCAACTACGAGCAGTACTTC
CSAGTNYEQYF
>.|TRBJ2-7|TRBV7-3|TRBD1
TGTGCCAGCAGCTCCGGGACAGACTCCTACGAGCAGTACTTC
CASSSGTDSYEQYF
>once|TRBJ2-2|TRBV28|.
TGTGCCAGCAGTCAACGCTGGGTAGATGTGTTTTTT
CASSQRWVDVFF
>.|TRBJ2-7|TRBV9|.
TGTGCCAGCAGCGTAGAAGTTAGTGGCTCCTACGAGCAGTACTTC
CASSVEVSGSYEQYF
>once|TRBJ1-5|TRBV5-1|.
TGCGCCAGCAGCTTACAAGGAGGCGGCAATCAGCCCCAGCATTTT
CASSLQGGGNQPQHF
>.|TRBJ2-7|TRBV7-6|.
TGTGCCAGCAGCCTCGTAGCGGCTGCGAGCTACGAGCAGTACTTC
CASSLVAAASYEQYF
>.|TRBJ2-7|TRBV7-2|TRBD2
TGTGCCAGCAGCTTTCTAGCGGGTTCCTACGAGCAGTACTTC
CASSFLAGSYEQYF
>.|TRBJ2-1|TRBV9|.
TGTGCCAGCAGCGTAGATTCGGGCTACAATGAGCAGTTCTTC
CASSVDSGYNEQFF
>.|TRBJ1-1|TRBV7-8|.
TGTGCCAGCAGCTTAGCCGGGAACACTGAAGCTTTCTTT
CASSLAGNTEAFF
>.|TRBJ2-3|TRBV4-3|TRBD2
TGCGCCAGCAGCCGCGAAGGGACTAGCGGGAGAGGTACGCAGTATTTT
CASSREGTSGRGTQYF
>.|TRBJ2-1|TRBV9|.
TGTGCCAGCAGCGTAGGAGGGACCTACAATGAGCAGTTCTTC
CASSVGGTYNEQFF
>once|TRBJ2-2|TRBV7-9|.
TGTGCCAGCAGCGTCAGCAGGGTCCCCGGGGAGCTGTTTTTT
CASSVSRVPGELFF
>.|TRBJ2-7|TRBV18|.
TGTGCCAGCTCACCAGGGGGCAAGCCCCACGAGCAGTACTTC
CASSPGGKPHEQYF
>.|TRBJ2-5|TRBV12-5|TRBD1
TGTGCTAGTGGTTTAGGACAGGGGATGGGGGAGACCCAGTACTTC
CASGLGQGMGETQYF
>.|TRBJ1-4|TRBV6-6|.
TGTGCCAGCAGTTCCTTGTCAACTAATTCGAAAAAACTGTTTTTT
CASSSLSTNSKKLFF
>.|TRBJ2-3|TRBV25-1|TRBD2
TGTGCCAGCAGTACTATAGCGGGAGTCATCGATACGCAGTATTTT
CASSTIAGVIDTQYF
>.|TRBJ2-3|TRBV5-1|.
TGCGCCAGCAGCTTGCGGGGATCTAGCACAGATACGCAGTATTTT
CASSLRGSSTDTQYF
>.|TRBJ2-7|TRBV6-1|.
TGTGCCAGCAGTGAATCCAGGGTCTTACACTCCTACGAGCAGTACTTC
CASSESRVLHSYEQYF
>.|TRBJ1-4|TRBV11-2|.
TGTGCCAGCAGCTTGGTTCGGGCACTCGGAGGTGAAAAACTGTTTTTT
CASSLVRALGGEKLFF
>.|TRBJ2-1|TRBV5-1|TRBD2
TGCGCCAGCAGCTTGGCTAGCGGGAATTACAATGAGCAGTTCTTC
CASSLASGNYNEQFF
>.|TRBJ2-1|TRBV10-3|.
TGTGCCATCAGTGATGGTACGGACGAGCAGTTCTTC
CAISDGTDEQFF
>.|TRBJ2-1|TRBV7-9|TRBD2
TGTGCCAGCAGCCCGACTAGCGGGAGTATCTATGAGCAGTTCTTC
CASSPTSGSIYEQFF
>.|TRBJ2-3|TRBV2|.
TGTGCCAGCAGGGCACCGGGACCCGCGGTAGATACGCAGTATTTT
CASRAPGPAVDTQYF
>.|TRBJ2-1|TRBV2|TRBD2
TGTGCCAGCATTAGCGGGGGTTACAATGAGCAGTTCTTC
CASISGGYNEQFF
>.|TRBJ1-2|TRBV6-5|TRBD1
TGTGCCAGCAGTTACTCGGGACAGGGTTATGGCTACACCTTC
CASSYSGQGYGYTF
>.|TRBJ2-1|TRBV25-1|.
TGTGCCAGCAGTGAATGGGGGGTCGTTCAGTTCTTC
CASSEWGVVQFF
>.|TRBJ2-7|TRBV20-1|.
TGCAGTGCTAGAACTTTCAACGAGCAGTACTTC
CSARTFNEQYF
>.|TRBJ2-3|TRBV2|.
TGTGCCAGCAGTGAAAGAGGGGCCGCTACGCAGTATTTT
CASSERGAATQYF
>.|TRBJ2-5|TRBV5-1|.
TGCGCCAGCAGCTTGGTAGGTCTCAGAGAGACCCAGTACTTC
CASSLVGLRETQYF
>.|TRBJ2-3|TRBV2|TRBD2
TGTGCCAGCAGGGGACTAGCGGGGCCGATGGGGGATACGCAGTATTTT
CASRGLAGPMGDTQYF
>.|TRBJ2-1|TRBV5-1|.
TGCGCCAGCAGCTTGGTGGGGGAGGATCGGAATGAGCAGTTCTTC
CASSLVGEDRNEQFF
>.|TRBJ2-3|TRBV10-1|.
TGCGCCAGCAGTGAGTGGGCAGGGAGCACAGATACGCAGTATTTT
CASSEWAGSTDTQYF
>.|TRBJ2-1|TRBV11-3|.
TGTGCCAGCAGCTTTTCAGGGGCATCGTACAATGAGCAGTTCTTC
CASSFSGASYNEQFF
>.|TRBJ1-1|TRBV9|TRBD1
TGTGCCAGCAGCCCAGGGACAGGGTTCATGAACACTGAAGCTTTCTTT
CASSPGTGFMNTEAFF
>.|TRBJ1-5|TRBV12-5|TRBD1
TGTGCTAGTAAGGGAGAGCGACAGGGAGTTTTTAATCAGCCCCAGCATTTT
CASKGERQGVFNQPQHF
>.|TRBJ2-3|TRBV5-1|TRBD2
TGCGCCAGCAGTTCAGGACTAGCGGGCGGTATGACTAGCACAGATACGCAGTATTTT
CASSSGLAGGMTSTDTQYF
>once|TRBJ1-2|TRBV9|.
TGTGCCAGCAGCCCACCGGGACAAAACTATGGCTACACCTTC
CASSPPGQNYGYTF
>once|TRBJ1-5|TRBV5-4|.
TGTGCCAGCAGCCCGGGACGGGAGAGCAATCAGCCCCAGCATTTT
CASSPGRESNQPQHF
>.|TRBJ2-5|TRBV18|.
TGTGCCAGCTCACCGATCAGTATGGTGTACCAAGAGACCCAGTACTTC
CASSPISMVYQETQYF
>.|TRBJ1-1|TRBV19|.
TGTGCCAGTAGCTCCTGGCCAGGGGCGTCTTTCTTT
CASSSWPGASFF
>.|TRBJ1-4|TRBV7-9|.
TGTGCCAGCAGCCCATGGGACGGTGGACTTAATGAAAAACTGTTTTTT
CASSPWDGGLNEKLFF
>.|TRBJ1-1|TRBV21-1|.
TGTGCCAGCAGCCGGACGAGGGGGGTACCGAACACTGAAGCTTTCTTT
CASSRTRGVPNTEAFF
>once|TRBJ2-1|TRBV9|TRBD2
TGTGCCAGCAGCGTCTCCGGGACTAGCCATGAGCAGTTCTTC
CASSVSGTSHEQFF
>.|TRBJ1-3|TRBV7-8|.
TGTGCCAGCAGCTTCGCTGGAAACACCATATATTTT
CASSFAGNTIYF
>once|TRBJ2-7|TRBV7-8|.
TGTGCCAGCAGCTTAGGTGGCGGGGAGGCCTACGAGCAGTACTTC
CASSLGGGEAYEQYF
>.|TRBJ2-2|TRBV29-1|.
TGCAGCGTTGGGCTAGGGATCGGGGAGCTGTTTTTT
CSVGLGIGELFF
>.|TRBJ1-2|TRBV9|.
TGTGCCAGCAGCTCCCCACTTTTGAGGGACGGTGGCTACACCTTC
CASSSPLLRDGGYTF
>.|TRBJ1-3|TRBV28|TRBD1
TGTGCCAGCAGGGGGGACAGGGGTAGAAACACCATATATTTT
CASRGDRGRNTIYF